This paragraph reports one TCR beta chain. Sequencing used immunoSEQ multiplex PCR; TCRdb keeps in-frame clones, though not all of them. In the table there are 200,000 to 250,000 clones, almost 90% of which are singletons. V was shortened by 7 bases and J by 2 bases, with 14 bases between the two germline ends. The germline V gene encodes CDR1 SNHLY and CDR2 FYNNEI. The CDR3 consists of 14 residues. This sample is drawn from a study of blood T cell repertoires in COVID-19. Overall study: In each case, the material was cDNA or gDNA derived from T cells, B-cell-depleted T cells, or PBMCs.

Material: peripheral blood. The chain joins TRBV2 to TRBJ2-5, with D perhaps TRBD2 (5 bases). The sequence came from a man aged 18 to 30 with active or convalescent COVID-19. CDR3 protein: CASKRGGPQETQYF. As DNA, the CDR3 is TGTGCCAGCAAACGAGGCGGGCCACAAGAGACCCAGTACTTC. Using reference TRBV2 and TRBJ2-5 for the parts outside the CDR3, the full variable domain is EPEVTQTPSHQVTQMGQEVILRCVPISNHLYFYWYRQILGQKVEFLVSFYNNEISEKSEIFDDQFSVERPDGSNFTLKIRSTKLEDSAMYFCASKRGGPQETQYFGPGTRLLVL.